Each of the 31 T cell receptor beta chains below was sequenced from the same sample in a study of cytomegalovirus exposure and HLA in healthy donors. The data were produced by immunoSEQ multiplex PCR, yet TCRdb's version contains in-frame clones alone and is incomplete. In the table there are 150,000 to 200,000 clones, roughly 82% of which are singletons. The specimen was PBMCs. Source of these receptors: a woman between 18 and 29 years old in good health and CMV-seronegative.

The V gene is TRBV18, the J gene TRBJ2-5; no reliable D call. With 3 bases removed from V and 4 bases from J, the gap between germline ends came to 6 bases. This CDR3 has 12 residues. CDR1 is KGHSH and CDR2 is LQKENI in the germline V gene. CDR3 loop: CASSPSRETQYF. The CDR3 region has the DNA TGTGCCAGCTCACCGAGTCGAGAGACCCAGTACTTC.

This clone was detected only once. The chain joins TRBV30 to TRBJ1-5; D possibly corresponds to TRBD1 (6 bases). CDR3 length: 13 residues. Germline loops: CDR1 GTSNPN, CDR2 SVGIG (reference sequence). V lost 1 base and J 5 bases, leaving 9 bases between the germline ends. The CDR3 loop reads CAWSGDTDQPQHF. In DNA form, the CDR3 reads TGTGCCTGGAGTGGGGACACAGATCAGCCCCAGCATTTT.

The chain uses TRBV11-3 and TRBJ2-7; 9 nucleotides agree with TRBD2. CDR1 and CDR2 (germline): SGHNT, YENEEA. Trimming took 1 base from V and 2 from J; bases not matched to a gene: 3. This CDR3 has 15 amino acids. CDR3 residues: CASSLGSGRPYEQYF. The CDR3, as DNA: TGTGCCAGCAGCTTAGGAAGCGGGAGGCCCTACGAGCAGTACTTC.

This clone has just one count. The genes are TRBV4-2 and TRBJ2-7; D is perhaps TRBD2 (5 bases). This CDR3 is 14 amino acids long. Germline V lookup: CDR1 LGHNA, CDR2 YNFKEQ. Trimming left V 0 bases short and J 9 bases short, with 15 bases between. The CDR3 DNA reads TGTGCCAGCAGCCAAGATTTGGAGGTTTTAGGGCAGTACTTC. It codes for CASSQDLEVLGQYF.

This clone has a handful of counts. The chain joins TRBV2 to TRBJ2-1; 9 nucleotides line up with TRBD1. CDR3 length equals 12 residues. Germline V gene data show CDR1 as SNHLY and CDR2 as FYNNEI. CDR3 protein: CGGTGSFNEQFF. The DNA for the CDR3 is TGTGGGGGGACAGGGAGTTTCAATGAGCAGTTCTTC.

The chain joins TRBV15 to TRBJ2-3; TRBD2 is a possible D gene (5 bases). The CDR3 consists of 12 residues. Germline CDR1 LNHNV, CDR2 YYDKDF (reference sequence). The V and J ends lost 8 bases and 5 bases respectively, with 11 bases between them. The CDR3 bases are TGTGCCACCCGGGCCGAGGGAGATACGCAGTATTTT. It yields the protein CATRAEGDTQYF.

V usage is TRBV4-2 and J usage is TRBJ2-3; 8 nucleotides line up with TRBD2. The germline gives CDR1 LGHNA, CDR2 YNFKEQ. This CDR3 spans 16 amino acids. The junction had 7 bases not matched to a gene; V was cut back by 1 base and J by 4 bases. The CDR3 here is CASSQAGRGAADTQYF. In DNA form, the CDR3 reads TGTGCCAGCAGCCAAGCCGGGCGGGGGGCCGCAGATACGCAGTATTTT.

CDR3 in DNA: TGTGCCAGCAGCAGAACTCGGACTAGCGGGAGCCTCGAGCAGTACTTC. Residues: CASSRTRTSGSLEQYF. This chain connects TRBV7-6 to TRBJ2-7, with TRBD2 identical over 13 bases. Germline CDR1 is SGHVS and CDR2 is FNYEAQ. After removal of 5 bases from V and 6 bases from J, the junction contained 10 bases not matched to a gene. The CDR3 sequence is 16 residues long. Based on the CDR3 plus reference TRBV7-6 and TRBJ2-7, the full variable domain is GAGVSQSPRYKVTKRGQDVALRCDPISGHVSLYWYRQALGQGPEFLTYFNYEAQQDKSGLPNDRFSAERPEGSISTLTIQRTEQRDSAMYRCASSRTRTSGSLEQYFGPGTRLTVT.

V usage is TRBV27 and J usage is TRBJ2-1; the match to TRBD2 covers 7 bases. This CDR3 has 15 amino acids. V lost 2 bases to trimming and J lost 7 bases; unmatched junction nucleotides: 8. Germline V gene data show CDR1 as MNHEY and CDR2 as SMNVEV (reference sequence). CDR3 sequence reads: CASSLGRRGINEQFF. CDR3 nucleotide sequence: TGTGCCAGCAGTTTAGGAAGGCGGGGGATAAATGAGCAGTTCTTC.

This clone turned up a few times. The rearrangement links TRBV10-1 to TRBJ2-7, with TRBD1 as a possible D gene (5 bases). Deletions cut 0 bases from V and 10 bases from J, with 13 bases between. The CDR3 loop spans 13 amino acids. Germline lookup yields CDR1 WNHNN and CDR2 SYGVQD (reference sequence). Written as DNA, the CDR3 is TGCGCCAGCAGTGAGTCGTTGAACTGGGGCCAGTACTTC. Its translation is CASSESLNWGQYF.

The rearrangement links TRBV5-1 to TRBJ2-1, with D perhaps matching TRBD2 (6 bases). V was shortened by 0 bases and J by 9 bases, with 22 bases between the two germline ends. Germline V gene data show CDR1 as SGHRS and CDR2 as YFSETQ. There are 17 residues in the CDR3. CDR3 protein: CASSLGAGKLVFSEQFF. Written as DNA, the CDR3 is TGCGCCAGCAGCTTGGGGGCGGGGAAGCTAGTTTTTAGTGAGCAGTTCTTC.

The CDR3: CASGGGETQYF. DNA of the CDR3: TGCGCCAGCGGGGGAGGGGAGACCCAGTACTTC. The chain couples TRBV10-2 to TRBJ2-5; 7 bases align to TRBD2. After removal of 8 bases from V and 5 bases from J, the junction contained 2 bases not matched to a gene. Per germline, CDR1 WSHSY and CDR2 SAAADI. This CDR3 spans 11 amino acids.

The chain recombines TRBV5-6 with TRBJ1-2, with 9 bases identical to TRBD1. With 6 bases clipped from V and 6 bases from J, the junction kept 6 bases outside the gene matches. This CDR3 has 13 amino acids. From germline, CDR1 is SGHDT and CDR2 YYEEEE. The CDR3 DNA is TGTGCCAGCATCCAACAGGGGGCTAATGGCTACACCTTC. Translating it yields CASIQQGANGYTF.

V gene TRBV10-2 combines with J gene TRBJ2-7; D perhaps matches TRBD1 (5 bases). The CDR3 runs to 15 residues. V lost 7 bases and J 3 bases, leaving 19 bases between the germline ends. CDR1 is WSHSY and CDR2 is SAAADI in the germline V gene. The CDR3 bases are TGCGCCAGCAAGGGAAGGGAAGGGGTAATCTACGAGCAGTACTTC. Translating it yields CASKGREGVIYEQYF.

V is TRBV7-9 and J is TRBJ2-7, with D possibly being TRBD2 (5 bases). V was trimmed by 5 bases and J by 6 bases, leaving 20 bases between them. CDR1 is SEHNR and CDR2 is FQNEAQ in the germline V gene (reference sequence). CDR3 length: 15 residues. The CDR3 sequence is CASSPIRERRSEQYF. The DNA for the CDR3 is TGTGCCAGCAGCCCCATACGGGAAAGAAGGAGCGAGCAGTACTTC.

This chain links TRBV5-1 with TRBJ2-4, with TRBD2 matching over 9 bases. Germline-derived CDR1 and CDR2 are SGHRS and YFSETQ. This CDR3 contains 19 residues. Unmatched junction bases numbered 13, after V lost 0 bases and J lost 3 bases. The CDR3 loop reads CASSLGGLSGSLDKNIQYF. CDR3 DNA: TGCGCCAGCAGCTTGGGGGGGCTTAGCGGGAGTTTGGACAAAAACATTCAGTACTTC. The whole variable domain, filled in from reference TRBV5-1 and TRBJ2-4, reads KAGVTQTPRYLIKTRGQQVTLSCSPISGHRSVSWYQQTPGQGLQFLFEYFSETQRNKGNFPGRFSGRQFSNSRSEMNVSTLELGDSALYLCASSLGGLSGSLDKNIQYFGAGTRLSVL.

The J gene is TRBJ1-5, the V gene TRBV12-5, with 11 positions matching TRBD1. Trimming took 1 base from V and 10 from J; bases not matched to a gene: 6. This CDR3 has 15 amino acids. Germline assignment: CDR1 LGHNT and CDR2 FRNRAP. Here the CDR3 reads CASGLAVDRGRPQHF. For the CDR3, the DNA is TGTGCTAGTGGTTTGGCTGTGGACAGGGGGCGACCCCAGCATTTT.

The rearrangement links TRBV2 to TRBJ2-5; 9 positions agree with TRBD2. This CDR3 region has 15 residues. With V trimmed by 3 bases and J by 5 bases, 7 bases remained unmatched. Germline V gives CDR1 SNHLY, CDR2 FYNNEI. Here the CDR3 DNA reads TGTGCCAGCAGTGAGGCTAGCGGGGCTGTCGAGACCCAGTACTTC. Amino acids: CASSEASGAVETQYF.

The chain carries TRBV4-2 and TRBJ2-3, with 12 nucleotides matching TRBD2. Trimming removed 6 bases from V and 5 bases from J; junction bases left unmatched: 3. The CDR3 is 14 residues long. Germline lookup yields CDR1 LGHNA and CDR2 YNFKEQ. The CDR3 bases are TGTGCCAGCAGACTAGCGGGAGGTGGAGATACGCAGTATTTT. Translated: CASRLAGGGDTQYF.

The CDR3 bases are TGTGCCAGCAGCCTGACTAGCGTCGAGGTCGGGGAGCTGTTTTTT. Translating gives CASSLTSVEVGELFF. J is TRBJ2-2 and V is TRBV6-4, with TRBD2 matching 8 bases. CDR1 is MRHNA, CDR2 SNTAGT, per germline. Germline trimming cut 6 bases from V and 7 bases from J; bases unmatched to any gene: 10. The CDR3 consists of 15 residues.

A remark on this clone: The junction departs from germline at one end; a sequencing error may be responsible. CDR3 protein: CASSPTGQEPVQAF. The CDR3 DNA reads as TGTGCCAGCAGCCCAACGGGACAGGAACCTGTTCAGGCCTTT. This rearrangement joins TRBV5-6 to TRBJ1-4; 8 positions match TRBD1. The CDR3 runs 14 residues. CDR1 is SGHDT and CDR2 is YYEEEE in the germline V gene.

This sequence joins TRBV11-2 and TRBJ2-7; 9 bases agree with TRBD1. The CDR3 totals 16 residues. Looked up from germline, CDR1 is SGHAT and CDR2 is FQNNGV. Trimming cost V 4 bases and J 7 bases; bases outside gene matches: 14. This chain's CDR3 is CASSYTGTGFNEEQYF. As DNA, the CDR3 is TGTGCCAGCAGCTATACCGGGACAGGGTTTAATGAGGAGCAGTACTTC.

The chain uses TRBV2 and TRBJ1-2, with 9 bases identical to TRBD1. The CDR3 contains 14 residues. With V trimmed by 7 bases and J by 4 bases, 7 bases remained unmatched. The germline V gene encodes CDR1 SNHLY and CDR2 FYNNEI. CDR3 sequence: CASKGQGGGYGYTF. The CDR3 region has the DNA TGTGCCAGCAAGGGACAGGGAGGGGGCTATGGCTACACCTTC.

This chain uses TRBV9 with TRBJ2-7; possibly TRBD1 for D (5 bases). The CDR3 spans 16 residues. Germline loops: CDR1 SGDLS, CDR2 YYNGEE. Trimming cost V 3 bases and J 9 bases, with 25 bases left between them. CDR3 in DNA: TGTGCCAGCAGCGGTGGTCGGCAGGGTCCCCCCGATCGGCAGTACTTC. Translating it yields CASSGGRQGPPDRQYF.

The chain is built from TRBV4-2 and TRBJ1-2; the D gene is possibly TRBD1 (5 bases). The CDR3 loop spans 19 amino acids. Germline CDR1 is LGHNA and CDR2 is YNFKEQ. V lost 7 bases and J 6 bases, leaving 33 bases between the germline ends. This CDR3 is CASTSRVGRGGAANDGYTF. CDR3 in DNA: TGTGCCAGCACGTCCCGAGTAGGCCGAGGTGGGGCAGCTAATGATGGCTACACCTTC.

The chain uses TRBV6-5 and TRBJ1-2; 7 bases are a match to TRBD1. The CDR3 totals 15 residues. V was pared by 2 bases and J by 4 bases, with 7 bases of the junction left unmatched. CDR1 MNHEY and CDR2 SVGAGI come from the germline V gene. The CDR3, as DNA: TGTGCCAGCAGTTACAAAGGGTCAGGGGGCTATGGCTACACCTTC. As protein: CASSYKGSGGYGYTF.

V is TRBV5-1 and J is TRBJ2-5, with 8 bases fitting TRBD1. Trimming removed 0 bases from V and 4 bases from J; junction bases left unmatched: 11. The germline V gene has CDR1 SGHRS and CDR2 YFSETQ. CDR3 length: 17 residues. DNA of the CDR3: TGCGCCAGCAGCTTGGCTCCAGGCAGGGGGCTGGGAGAGACCCAGTACTTC. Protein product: CASSLAPGRGLGETQYF.

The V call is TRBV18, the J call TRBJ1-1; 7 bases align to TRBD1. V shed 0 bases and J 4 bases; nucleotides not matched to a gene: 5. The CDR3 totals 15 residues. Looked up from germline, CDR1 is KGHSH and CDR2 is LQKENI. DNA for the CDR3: TGTGCCAGCTCACCACCTACTAACAGGGGCACTGAAGCTTTCTTT. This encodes CASSPPTNRGTEAFF.

The CDR3 is CASSRAGQGFPGELFF. CDR3 nucleotide sequence: TGTGCCAGTAGTAGGGCGGGACAGGGTTTCCCCGGGGAGCTGTTTTTT. The chain combines TRBV19 with TRBJ2-2; 9 bases fit TRBD1. J lost 6 bases, V lost 4 bases, and 9 bases had no gene match. The CDR3 has 16 residues. Germline-derived CDR1 and CDR2 are LNHDA and SQIVND (reference sequence).

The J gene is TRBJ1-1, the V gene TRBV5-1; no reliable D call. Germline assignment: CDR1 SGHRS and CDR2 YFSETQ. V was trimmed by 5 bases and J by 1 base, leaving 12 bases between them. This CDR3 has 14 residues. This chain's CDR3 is CASRRATGNTEAFF. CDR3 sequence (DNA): TGCGCCAGCAGGCGAGCGACGGGGAACACTGAAGCTTTCTTT.

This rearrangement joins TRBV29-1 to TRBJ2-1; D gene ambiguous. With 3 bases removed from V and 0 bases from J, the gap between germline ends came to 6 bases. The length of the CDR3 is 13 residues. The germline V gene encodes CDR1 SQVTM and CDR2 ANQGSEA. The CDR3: CSVEENSYNEQFF. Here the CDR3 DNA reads TGCAGCGTTGAGGAGAACTCCTACAATGAGCAGTTCTTC.